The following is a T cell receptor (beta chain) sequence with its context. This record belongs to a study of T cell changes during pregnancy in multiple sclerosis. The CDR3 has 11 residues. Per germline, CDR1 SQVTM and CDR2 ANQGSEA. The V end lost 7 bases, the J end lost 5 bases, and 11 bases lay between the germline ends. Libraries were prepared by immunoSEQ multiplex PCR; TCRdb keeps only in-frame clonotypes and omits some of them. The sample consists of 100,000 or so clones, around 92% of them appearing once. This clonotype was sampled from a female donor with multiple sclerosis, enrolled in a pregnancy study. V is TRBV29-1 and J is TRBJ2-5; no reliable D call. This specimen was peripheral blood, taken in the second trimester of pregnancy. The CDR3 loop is CSAGISETQYF. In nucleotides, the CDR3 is TGCAGCGCAGGAATTTCGGAGACCCAGTACTTC.